The 18 T cell receptor beta chains listed next were all sequenced from one sample in a study of blood T cell repertoires in COVID-19. The repertoire was sequenced with immunoSEQ multiplex PCR; TCRdb's copy has only in-frame clones and lacks some. The sample lists more than 110,000 clones, over 65% occurring once. Sequencing was carried out using peripheral blood. The receptors shown here come from a woman of 80 years or more with active or convalescent COVID-19.

This clone appeared a few times. J is TRBJ1-3 and V is TRBV7-2; D is possibly TRBD1 (5 bases). The V gene's germline CDR1 is SGHTA and CDR2 FQGNSA. Trimming took off 0 bases at V and 2 bases at J, with 5 bases between the two ends. This CDR3 region has 14 residues. The CDR3 bases are TGTGCCAGCAGCTTAGCGGGGCCTGGAAACACCATATATTTT. It encodes CASSLAGPGNTIYF.

This clone was counted between two and nine times. The rearrangement links TRBV23-1 to TRBJ2-3, with 8 bases identical to TRBD2. TRBV23-1 is identified as an open reading frame with a role that is uncertain. The ends lost 3 bases at V and 2 bases at J; junction bases unmatched: 7. The CDR3 totals 16 residues. This CDR3 reads CASSHTGGELTDTQYF. DNA for the CDR3: TGCGCCAGCAGTCACACGGGGGGGGAGCTCACAGATACGCAGTATTTT.

This clone was picked up one time. This chain links TRBV5-4 with TRBJ2-3, with TRBD2 matching 7 bases. With V trimmed by 7 bases and J by 0 bases, 14 bases remained unmatched. CDR3 length: 17 residues. Germline loops: CDR1 SGHNT, CDR2 YYREEE (reference sequence). The CDR3 nucleotides read TGTGCCAGCGGGTTCCCCGCCGTTAGCGGGAGCACAGATACGCAGTATTTT. Amino acid sequence: CASGFPAVSGSTDTQYF.

V usage is TRBV7-3 and J usage is TRBJ2-1; D perhaps matches TRBD2 (6 bases). Germline CDR1 is SGHTA and CDR2 is FQGTGA. V lost 0 bases to trimming and J lost 6 bases, with 12 bases between them. CDR3 size: 15 residues. CDR3 sequence: CASSLTGGQGNEQFF. The CDR3 nucleotides read TGTGCCAGCAGCTTAACCGGGGGTCAGGGCAATGAGCAGTTCTTC.

V and J are TRBV29-1 and TRBJ2-5; possibly TRBD1 for D (6 bases). Trimming cost V 6 bases and J 1 base, with 12 bases left between them. The CDR3 contains 13 residues. Germline V gene sequence: CDR1 SQVTM, CDR2 ANQGSEA. CDR3 bases: TGCAGCGTCGCGGACAGTTTCCAAGAGACCCAGTACTTC. It is translated as CSVADSFQETQYF. Based on the CDR3 plus reference TRBV29-1 and TRBJ2-5, the full variable domain is SAVISQKPSRDICQRGTSLTIQCQVDSQVTMMFWYRQQPGQSLTLIATANQGSEATYESGFVIDKFPISRPNLTFSTLTVSNMSPEDSSIYLCSVADSFQETQYFGPGTRLLVL.

This clone came up a few times. The chain uses TRBV6-5 and TRBJ1-5; D uncertain. V lost 2 bases to trimming and J lost 6 bases, with 8 bases between them. CDR3 length: 13 residues. The V gene's germline CDR1 is MNHEY and CDR2 SVGAGI. Here the CDR3 reads CASSYRLSQPQHF. The CDR3 nucleotides are TGTGCCAGCAGTTACCGGTTATCTCAGCCCCAGCATTTT.

The gene calls are TRBV7-6 and TRBJ2-3; tentatively, D is TRBD2 (6 bases). CDR1 is SGHVS, CDR2 FNYEAQ, per germline. The V end was cut by 0 bases, the J end by 0 bases, with 13 bases between. CDR3 length: 17 residues. In DNA, the CDR3 is TGTGCCAGCAGCTTAGCGCACACGGGGGTGAGCACAGATACGCAGTATTTT. Its protein is CASSLAHTGVSTDTQYF.

A few counts support this clone. The rearrangement joins TRBV15 to TRBJ1-6, with D possibly TRBD1 on 6 matching bases. Trimming removed 0 bases at V and 5 bases at J, with 11 bases between. From germline, CDR1 is LNHNV and CDR2 YYDKDF (reference sequence). CDR3 size: 16 residues. CDR3 loop: CATSRDPGGHNSPLHF. The CDR3, as DNA: TGTGCCACCAGCAGAGATCCGGGGGGCCATAATTCACCCCTCCACTTT.

This clone was found once. This chain uses TRBV6-5 with TRBJ1-1, with a weak D call TRBD1 (6 bases). The V gene lost 7 bases and the J gene lost 7 bases, with 13 bases spanning the gap. The CDR3 covers 12 residues. Germline CDR1 and CDR2: MNHEY and SVGAGI. The CDR3 sequence is CASTDRTDEAFF. CDR3 in DNA: TGTGCCAGCACCGACCGGACAGATGAAGCTTTCTTT.

This chain links TRBV7-9 with TRBJ1-4; the D is unclear. The germline gives CDR1 SEHNR, CDR2 FQNEAQ (reference sequence). V shed 4 bases and J shed 4 bases, with 13 bases lying between them. There are 15 residues in the CDR3. CDR3 DNA: TGTGCCAGCAGCTCACCGGGGTCGCGTAATGAAAAACTGTTTTTT. Its translation: CASSSPGSRNEKLFF.

This sequence joins TRBV7-3 and TRBJ2-3; 7 bases are a match to TRBD2. The germline V gene has CDR1 SGHTA and CDR2 FQGTGA. The CDR3 is 15 residues long. Trimming at V came to 4 bases and at J to 4 bases, leaving 8 bases not matched to a gene. The CDR3 coding sequence is TGTGCCAGCAGCTATAGCGGGCTTGGAGCAGATACGCAGTATTTT. It is translated as CASSYSGLGADTQYF. Full variable domain (rest looked up from reference TRBV7-3 and TRBJ2-3): GAGVSQTPSNKVTEKGKYVELRCDPISGHTALYWYRQSLGQGPEFLIYFQGTGAADDSGLPNDRFFAVRPEGSVSTLKIQRTERGDSAVYLCASSYSGLGADTQYFGPGTRLTVL.

The CDR3 DNA follows: TGTGCCAGCAGCGCGACAGGGACCTATAATTCACCCCTCCACTTT. Residues: CASSATGTYNSPLHF. The V gene is TRBV27, the J gene TRBJ1-6; 7 bases are shared with TRBD1. Germline loops: CDR1 MNHEY, CDR2 SMNVEV (reference sequence). With V trimmed by 6 bases and J by 2 bases, 4 bases remained unmatched. CDR3 length: 15 amino acids.

Many counts were recorded for this clone. The chain uses TRBV19 and TRBJ1-2; no firm D call. CDR1 is LNHDA, CDR2 SQIVND, per germline (reference sequence). Trimming stripped 3 bases from V and 2 bases from J, with 10 bases between. This CDR3 has 14 amino acids. The CDR3 sequence is CASSIGSENYGYTF. In DNA, the CDR3 is TGTGCCAGTAGTATCGGTTCCGAGAACTATGGCTACACCTTC.

The chain uses TRBV27 and TRBJ2-2; D remains unclear. The length of the CDR3 is 14 residues. V lost 0 bases and J lost 1, with 3 bases in between. CDR1 is MNHEY and CDR2 is SMNVEV in the germline V gene (reference sequence). The CDR3 DNA reads as TGTGCCAGCAGTTTATCACTGAACACCGGGGAGCTGTTTTTT. It yields the protein CASSLSLNTGELFF.

The chain has TRBV28 and TRBJ1-2; 8 bases fit TRBD1. CDR3 length equals 15 residues. CDR1 and CDR2 (germline): MDHEN, SYDVKM. V trimming: 6 bases; J trimming: 4 bases; junction bases outside the gene matches: 10. The CDR3 bases are TGTGCCAGCAGAAAAACCGGGACAGGTACCTATGGCTACACCTTC. As protein: CASRKTGTGTYGYTF.

The rearrangement links TRBV2 to TRBJ1-6; maybe TRBD1 (5 bases). The germline V and J ends were trimmed by 8 bases and 4 bases, with 18 bases remaining between them. Germline CDR1 is SNHLY and CDR2 is FYNNEI. The CDR3 consists of 16 residues. The CDR3 is CASRTSLQGYNSPLHF. CDR3 coding DNA: TGTGCCAGCCGGACCTCACTGCAGGGATATAATTCACCCCTCCACTTT.

The gene calls are TRBV4-1 and TRBJ2-4; TRBD1 is a possible D gene (5 bases). The CDR3 spans 15 residues. With 5 bases removed from V and 6 bases from J, the gap between germline ends came to 17 bases. Germline V CDR1 and CDR2: MGHRA, YSYEKL. CDR3 sequence reads: CASSKVAGSANIQYF. The DNA for the CDR3 is TGCGCCAGCAGCAAAGTGGCAGGGTCGGCAAACATTCAGTACTTC.

This chain joins TRBV6-5 and TRBJ1-2; TRBD1 is a possible D gene (6 bases). This CDR3 region has 14 residues. Trimming shortened V by 6 bases and J by 3 bases, and 14 bases separated the two germline ends. Germline V CDR1 and CDR2: MNHEY, SVGAGI. The DNA of the CDR3 is TGTGCCAGCAGCCAGATAGGGGGTGACTATGGCTACACCTTC. It translates to CASSQIGGDYGYTF.